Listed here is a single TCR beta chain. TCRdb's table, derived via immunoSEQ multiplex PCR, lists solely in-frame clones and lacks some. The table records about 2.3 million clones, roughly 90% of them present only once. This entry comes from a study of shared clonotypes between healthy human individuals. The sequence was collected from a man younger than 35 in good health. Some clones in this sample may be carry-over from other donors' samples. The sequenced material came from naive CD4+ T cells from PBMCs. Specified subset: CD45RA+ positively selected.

The CDR3 nucleotides read TGTGCCAGCAGCTCGTACTACACCGGGGAGCTGTTTTTT. Translating it yields CASSSYYTGELFF. The chain combines TRBV11-2 with TRBJ2-2; no firm D call. CDR1 is SGHAT and CDR2 is FQNNGV in the germline V gene. CDR3 size: 13 residues. Trimming left V 4 bases short and J 3 bases short, with 6 bases between.